These 20 T cell receptor beta chains were sequenced from one sample in a study of patients and donors after allogeneic stem cell transplantation. TCRdb itself ran the RT-PCR reads through MiXCR, one entry per CDR3 protein. Among tens of thousands of distinct CDR3 sequences listed, 26% were seen once. The specimen was blood, either unsorted or a sorted T cell fraction (not recorded which). These receptors came from a human donor who was either an allogeneic HSCT recipient or a stem cell or donor lymphocyte infusion donor (not recorded which). It is not recorded whose cells these are; they may come from a transplant donor.

This clonotype was seen only once. The V gene is TRBV12-3 or TRBV12-4, the J gene TRBJ2-7, with D possibly TRBD2 on 5 matching bases. The CDR3 sequence is 12 residues long. Trimming removed 6 bases from V and 7 bases from J, with 13 bases in between. DNA of the CDR3: TGTGCCAGCAGCCCGGGATTAGGAGAGCAGTACTTC. This translates into CASSPGLGEQYF.

The chain is built from TRBV15 and TRBJ2-7; a possible D gene is TRBD2 (6 bases). The germline gives CDR1 LNHNV, CDR2 YYDKDF (reference sequence). Trimming took off 0 bases at V and 0 bases at J, with 9 bases between the two ends. The length of the CDR3 is 15 residues. The CDR3 nucleotides read TGTGCCACCAGCAGAGAGGCGGGATCCTCCTACGAGCAGTACTTC. Amino acid sequence: CATSREAGSSYEQYF.

The chain couples TRBV12-3 or TRBV12-4 to TRBJ1-6, with D hard to call. The CDR3 length is 13 residues. V lost 6 bases and J lost 5, with 8 bases in between. The CDR3 DNA follows: TGTGCCAGCAGGGCTCCCCATAATTCACCCCTCCACTTT. Translated: CASRAPHNSPLHF.

This chain joins TRBV12-3 or TRBV12-4 and TRBJ2-3, with D unresolved. V lost 5 bases, J lost 3 bases, and 15 bases lay in between. The CDR3 sequence is 15 residues long. CDR3 loop: CASSPEVPETDTQYF. The CDR3 DNA reads as TGTGCCAGCAGTCCAGAGGTTCCAGAAACAGATACGCAGTATTTT.

The chain employs TRBV9 and TRBJ1-2; D is unclear. CDR1 and CDR2 (germline): SGDLS, YYNGEE. The CDR3 runs 15 residues. Trimming left V 2 bases short and J 4 bases short, with 15 bases between. DNA for the CDR3: TGTGCCAGCAGCGTGGCGGGTGGCCAAGGCTATGGCTACACCTTC. This translates into CASSVAGGQGYGYTF.

The chain combines TRBV11-3 with TRBJ2-1, with TRBD2 as a possible D gene (5 bases). Germline V gene lookup returns CDR1 SGHNT and CDR2 YENEEA. Between the trimmed V and J ends, which lost 4 bases and 5 bases, there was a span of 15 bases. This CDR3 has 15 amino acids. The CDR3 DNA follows: TGTGCCAGCAGCTCCGGGGTAGCAGGACACAATGAGCAGTTCTTC. Translated: CASSSGVAGHNEQFF.

The chain uses TRBV4-2 and TRBJ2-7; 10 bases align to TRBD2. Germline CDR1 LGHNA, CDR2 YNFKEQ. The trim removed 0 bases at V and 5 bases at J, leaving 10 bases unmatched. The CDR3 has 17 amino acids. The CDR3 DNA reads TGTGCCAGCAGCCAAGATCCCTCCGGACTAGCGGAGGACGAGCAGTACTTC. Amino acid sequence: CASSQDPSGLAEDEQYF.

This clonotype appeared a few times. The V call is TRBV5-4, the J call TRBJ1-1, with 8 bases that match TRBD1. Germline-derived CDR1 and CDR2 are SGHNT and YYREEE (reference sequence). J lost 1 base, V lost 5 bases, and 7 bases had no gene match. This CDR3 has 15 amino acids. This chain's CDR3 is CASRTGAATNTEAFF. CDR3 DNA sequence: TGTGCCAGCAGGACAGGGGCGGCAACGAACACTGAAGCTTTCTTT. The entire variable domain, with the rest obtained from reference TRBV5-4 and TRBJ1-1, is as follows: ETGVTQSPTHLIKTRGQQVTLRCSSQSGHNTVSWYQQALGQGPQFIFQYYREEENGRGNFPPRFSGLQFPNYSSELNVNALELDDSALYLCASRTGAATNTEAFFGQGTRLTVV.

This rearrangement joins TRBV4-3 to TRBJ2-7, with TRBD2 as a possible D gene (6 bases). The CDR3 has 13 amino acids. Germline V gene lookup returns CDR1 LGHNA and CDR2 YSLEER. V lost 0 bases to trimming and J lost 4 bases, with 7 bases between them. The CDR3: CASSQDRGYEQYF. The DNA of the CDR3 is TGCGCCAGCAGCCAAGATCGGGGGTACGAGCAGTACTTC.

The gene calls are TRBV5-1 and TRBJ1-4; 7 nucleotides agree with TRBD1. Per the germline V gene, CDR1 is SGHRS and CDR2 is YFSETQ. Losses at the gene ends were 8 bases for V and 8 bases for J; bases not matched to a gene: 15. This CDR3 contains 15 residues. The CDR3 sequence: CASGNTGVFNEKLFF. For the CDR3, the DNA is TGCGCCAGTGGCAACACAGGGGTTTTTAACGAAAAACTGTTTTTT.

The J gene is TRBJ2-5, the V gene TRBV5-1; possible D gene TRBD2, 5 bases. The CDR3 is 13 amino acids. V was shortened by 5 bases and J by 5 bases, with 13 bases between the two germline ends. Germline V lookup: CDR1 SGHRS, CDR2 YFSETQ. CDR3 in DNA: TGCGCCAGCAGGCGAGCGGCGACGGAGACCCAGTACTTC. Amino acid sequence: CASRRAATETQYF. The full variable domain, rest sourced from reference TRBV5-1 and TRBJ2-5, is KAGVTQTPRYLIKTRGQQVTLSCSPISGHRSVSWYQQTPGQGLQFLFEYFSETQRNKGNFPGRFSGRQFSNSRSEMNVSTLELGDSALYLCASRRAATETQYFGPGTRLLVL.

At least ten counts were recorded for this clonotype. This chain uses TRBV7-9 with TRBJ1-1; D not resolved. CDR3 length equals 13 residues. The germline gives CDR1 SEHNR, CDR2 FQNEAQ (reference sequence). Trimming cost V 6 bases and J 0 bases, with 8 bases left between them. CDR3 residues: CASSLSLNTEAFF. The CDR3 region has the DNA TGTGCCAGCAGTTTATCCTTGAACACTGAAGCTTTCTTT.

There are many counts of this clonotype. The chain couples TRBV4-3 to TRBJ2-7; no clear D gene. V was cut by 0 bases and J by 4 bases, with 16 bases left in between. CDR3 length: 16 amino acids. Germline V CDR1 and CDR2: LGHNA, YSLEER. CDR3 DNA sequence: TGCGCCAGCAGCCAAGATCTATGGGGTGGTAATTACGAGCAGTACTTC. Residues: CASSQDLWGGNYEQYF.

V usage is TRBV5-1 and J usage is TRBJ1-6; D is unclear. CDR1 is SGHRS and CDR2 is YFSETQ in the germline V gene. The CDR3 is 12 amino acids. V lost 5 bases and J 7 bases, leaving 7 bases between the germline ends. CDR3 region: CASRIKNSPLHF. Here the CDR3 DNA reads TGCGCCAGCAGAATCAAAAATTCACCCCTCCACTTT.

This clonotype was counted at least ten times. The chain uses TRBV6-5 and TRBJ1-2, with 7 bases matching TRBD1. With V trimmed by 5 bases and J by 4 bases, 4 bases remained unmatched. The CDR3 has 13 amino acids. Germline CDR1 is MNHEY and CDR2 is SVGAGI. The CDR3 sequence is CASSTRQGYGYTF. The CDR3 region has the DNA TGTGCCAGCAGTACACGACAGGGCTATGGCTACACCTTC.

The chain has TRBV9 and TRBJ2-7, with TRBD1 matching over 7 bases. V shed 3 bases, J shed 6 bases, and the junction held 3 bases outside the gene matches. The CDR3 totals 12 residues. Germline V gene lookup returns CDR1 SGDLS and CDR2 YYNGEE. CDR3 loop: CASSASGGEQYF. The DNA for the CDR3 is TGTGCCAGCAGCGCTTCAGGGGGCGAGCAGTACTTC.

This clonotype was seen only a few times. V and J are TRBV11-2 and TRBJ2-2, with D unresolved. Trimming took off 9 bases at V and 1 base at J, with 12 bases between the two ends. Germline loops: CDR1 SGHAT, CDR2 FQNNGV. The CDR3 is 14 residues long. The CDR3 reads CASASEWNTGELFF. DNA for the CDR3: TGTGCCAGTGCGTCGGAATGGAACACCGGGGAGCTGTTTTTT.

This clonotype came up a few times. J is TRBJ1-5 and V is TRBV15; weak D call: TRBD1 (6 bases). The CDR3 is 15 amino acids. Germline CDR1 and CDR2: LNHNV and YYDKDF (reference sequence). V was pared by 0 bases and J by 7 bases, with 13 bases between. DNA of the CDR3: TGTGCCACCAGCAGAGATCCCATACAGGGACAGCCCCAGCATTTT. Protein product: CATSRDPIQGQPQHF. The entire variable domain, with the rest obtained from reference TRBV15 and TRBJ1-5, is as follows: DAMVIQNPRYQVTQFGKPVTLSCSQTLNHNVMYWYQQKSSQAPKLLFHYYDKDFNNEADTPDNFQSRRPNTSFCFLDIRSPGLGDTAMYLCATSRDPIQGQPQHFGDGTRLSIL.

The chain carries TRBV30 and TRBJ2-4; 7 bases line up with TRBD1. V dropped 8 bases and J dropped 3; count of bases not matched to a gene: 7. The CDR3 contains 13 residues. Looked up from germline, CDR1 is GTSNPN and CDR2 is SVGIG (reference sequence). The CDR3 is CATTGAGKNIQYF. In DNA, the CDR3 is TGTGCCACCACAGGGGCGGGCAAAAACATTCAGTACTTC.

The gene calls are TRBV21-1 and TRBJ2-6; TRBD1 is the table's D call and was not checked against the DNA. TRBV21-1 is shown as a pseudogene. The CDR3 sequence is 19 residues long. CDR3 DNA: TGTGCCAGCAGCAAACAGGGACCGACCCAGGTTTGTGGGGCCAACGTCCTGACTTTC. Translation: CASSKQGPTQVCGANVLTF.